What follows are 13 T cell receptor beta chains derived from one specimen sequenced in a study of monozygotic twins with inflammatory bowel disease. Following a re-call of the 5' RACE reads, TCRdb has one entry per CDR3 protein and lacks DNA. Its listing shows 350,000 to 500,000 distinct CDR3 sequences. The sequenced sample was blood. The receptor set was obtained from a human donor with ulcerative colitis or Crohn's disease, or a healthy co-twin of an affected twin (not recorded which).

The CDR3 here is CASSFLGSGSTDTQYF. This chain connects TRBV27 to TRBJ2-3; TCRdb reports TRBD1, a call that lacks DNA to check it against. Germline lookup yields CDR1 MNHEY and CDR2 SMNVEV (reference sequence). The CDR3 spans 16 residues.

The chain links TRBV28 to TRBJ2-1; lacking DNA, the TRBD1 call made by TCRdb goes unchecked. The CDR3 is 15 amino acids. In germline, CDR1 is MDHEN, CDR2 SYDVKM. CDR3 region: CASSLAGGYRNEQFF.

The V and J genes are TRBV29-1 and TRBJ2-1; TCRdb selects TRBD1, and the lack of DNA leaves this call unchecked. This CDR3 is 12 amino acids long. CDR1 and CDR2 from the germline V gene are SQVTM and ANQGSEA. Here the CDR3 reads CSALNGPGLQFF.

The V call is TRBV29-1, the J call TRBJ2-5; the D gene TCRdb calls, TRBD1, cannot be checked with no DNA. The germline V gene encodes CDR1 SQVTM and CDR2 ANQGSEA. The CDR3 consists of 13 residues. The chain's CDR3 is CSVEELSRETQYF. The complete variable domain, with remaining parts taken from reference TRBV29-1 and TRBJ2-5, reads SAVISQKPSRDICQRGTSLTIQCQVDSQVTMMFWYRQQPGQSLTLIATANQGSEATYESGFVIDKFPISRPNLTFSTLTVSNMSPEDSSIYLCSVEELSRETQYFGPGTRLLVL.

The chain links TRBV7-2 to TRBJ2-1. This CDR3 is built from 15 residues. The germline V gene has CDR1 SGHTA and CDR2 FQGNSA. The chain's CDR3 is CASSTRRSSYNEQFF.

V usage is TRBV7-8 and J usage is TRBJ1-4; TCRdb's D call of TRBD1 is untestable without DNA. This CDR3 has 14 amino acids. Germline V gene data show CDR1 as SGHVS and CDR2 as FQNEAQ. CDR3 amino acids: CASSRTGNGEKLFF.

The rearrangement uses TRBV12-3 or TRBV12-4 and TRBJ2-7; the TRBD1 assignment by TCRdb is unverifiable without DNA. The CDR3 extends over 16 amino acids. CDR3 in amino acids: CASSLAGTQFSYEQYF.

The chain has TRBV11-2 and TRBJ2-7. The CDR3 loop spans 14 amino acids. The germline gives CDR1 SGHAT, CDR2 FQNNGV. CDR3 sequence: CASIQNRGTYEQYF.

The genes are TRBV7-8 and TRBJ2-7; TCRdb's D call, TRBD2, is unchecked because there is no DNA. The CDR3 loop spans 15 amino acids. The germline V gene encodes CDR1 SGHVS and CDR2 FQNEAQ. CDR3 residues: CASSPGPGFSYEQYF.

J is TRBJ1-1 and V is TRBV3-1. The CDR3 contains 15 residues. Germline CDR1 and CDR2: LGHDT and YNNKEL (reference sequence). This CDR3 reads CASSQDGQLGTEAFF.

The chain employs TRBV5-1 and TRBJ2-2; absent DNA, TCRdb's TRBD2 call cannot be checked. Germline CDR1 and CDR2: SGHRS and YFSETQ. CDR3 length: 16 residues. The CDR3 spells CASSVLAGGGTGELFF.

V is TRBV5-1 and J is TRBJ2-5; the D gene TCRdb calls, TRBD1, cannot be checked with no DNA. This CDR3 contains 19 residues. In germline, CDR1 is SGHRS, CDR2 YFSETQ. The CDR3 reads CASSAETYRGSSLQETQYF. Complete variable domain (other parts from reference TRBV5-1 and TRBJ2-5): KAGVTQTPRYLIKTRGQQVTLSCSPISGHRSVSWYQQTPGQGLQFLFEYFSETQRNKGNFPGRFSGRQFSNSRSEMNVSTLELGDSALYLCASSAETYRGSSLQETQYFGPGTRLLVL.

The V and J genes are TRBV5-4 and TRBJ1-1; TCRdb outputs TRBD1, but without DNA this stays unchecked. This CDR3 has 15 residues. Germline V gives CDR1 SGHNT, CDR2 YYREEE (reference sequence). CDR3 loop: CASSLGSRGFTEAFF. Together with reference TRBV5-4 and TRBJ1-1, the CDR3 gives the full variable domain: ETGVTQSPTHLIKTRGQQVTLRCSSQSGHNTVSWYQQALGQGPQFIFQYYREEENGRGNFPPRFSGLQFPNYSSELNVNALELDDSALYLCASSLGSRGFTEAFFGQGTRLTVV.